The clone carrying this T cell receptor beta chain was seen a handful of times. These data belong to a study of blood T cell repertoires in COVID-19. As originally analysed: Estimation of nucleated cell counts relied on the amplification of reference gene primers. Method: immunoSEQ multiplex PCR; TCRdb's copy keeps in-frame clones and lacks some. V, J and clone size were drawn from that table, and D and trimming were deduced from the DNA. The data show about 420,000 clones, with roughly 90% seen just once and around 0.92% held by the top ten. From germline, CDR1 is SNHLY and CDR2 FYNNEI. V was cut by 7 bases and J by 0 bases, with 13 bases left in between. This CDR3 region has 14 residues.

This receptor was identified in a man younger than 30 with COVID-19, enrolled during active disease. The sequencing input was peripheral blood. This rearrangement joins TRBV2 to TRBJ2-7; a weak D match, TRBD1 (6 bases). The CDR3 region has the DNA TGTGCCAGCAAGCCGGGACAAACCTCCTACGAGCAGTACTTC. Its protein product is CASKPGQTSYEQYF.